The T cell receptor (beta chain) described here comes from a study of blood T cell repertoires in COVID-19. About the study: COVID-19 samples collected from the United States, Italy and Spain covered acute and convalescent phases. T cells, B-cell-depleted T cells, or PBMCs supplied cDNA or gDNA.

This clone was counted only a few times. Authors' methods: The authors estimated nucleated cell counts from reference gene primer amplification. Sequencing used immunoSEQ multiplex PCR; TCRdb keeps in-frame clones, though not all of them. V, J and clone size are taken as reported in that table, and D and trimming were inferred from the DNA itself. The sample lists 250,000 to 300,000 clones, nearly 90% seen once, with around 10% in the top ten. Seattle-derived patients entered the study during active infection and were followed longitudinally. Source material: peripheral blood. The TCR was taken from a woman aged 25-40 years with COVID-19, enrolled during active disease.

The DNA for the CDR3 is TGTGCCAGCGGAGAACAGGGGACAGCCAAAAACATTCAGTACTTC. Protein product: CASGEQGTAKNIQYF. This rearrangement joins TRBV6-5 to TRBJ2-4; 7 bases align to TRBD1. The ends lost 8 bases at V and 0 bases at J; junction bases unmatched: 7. CDR3 size: 15 residues. CDR1 MNHEY and CDR2 SVGAGI come from the germline V gene.